Below, 18 T cell receptor beta chains from the same sample are listed, as sequenced in a study of technical replicates of blood from a handful of donors (dated by TCRdb to about 2017). The method was the immunoSEQ multiplex PCR assay. TCRdb re-hosts the immuneACCESS table, in-frame sequences only. Its copies lack some clones; in the studies checked, an unresolved V gene accounts for under half of them, and the cause for the rest is not known. Within this sample are approximately 92,000 clones, with roughly 95% of them counted one time only. Of the sample, 0.3% to 0.35% is held by the ten largest clones. The sample consisted of T cells isolated from PBMCs. These receptor sequences come from a human donor in good health.

This rearrangement joins TRBV19 to TRBJ2-1; D perhaps matches TRBD1 (6 bases). The CDR3 consists of 14 residues. Germline CDR1 and CDR2: LNHDA and SQIVND (reference sequence). The V and J ends lost 3 bases and 8 bases respectively, with 14 bases between them. CDR3 in amino acids: CASSIISAGDEQFF. The CDR3 coding sequence is TGTGCCAGTAGTATTATCTCGGCAGGGGATGAGCAGTTCTTC.

The V and J genes are TRBV5-1 and TRBJ2-7; D unresolved. The ends were cut back, 4 bases at V and 1 base at J, with 18 bases in the middle. Germline V gives CDR1 SGHRS, CDR2 YFSETQ. The CDR3 covers 16 residues. CDR3 protein: CASSPAGPHSSYEQYF. Written as DNA, the CDR3 is TGCGCCAGCAGCCCGGCAGGTCCCCATTCTTCCTACGAGCAGTACTTC.

The rearrangement links TRBV9 to TRBJ2-2; TRBD1 agrees at 11 bases. The CDR3 is made up of 14 amino acids. Germline trimming cut 7 bases from V and 4 bases from J; bases unmatched to any gene: 3. CDR1 is SGDLS and CDR2 is YYNGEE in the germline V gene. The CDR3 loop reads CASSGTGGTGELFF. CDR3 nucleotide sequence: TGTGCCAGCTCCGGGACAGGGGGCACCGGGGAGCTGTTTTTT. Full variable domain (remainder filled in from reference TRBV9 and TRBJ2-2): DSGVTQTPKHLITATGQRVTLRCSPRSGDLSVYWYQQSLDQGLQFLIQYYNGEERAKGNILERFSAQQFPDLHSELNLSSLELGDSALYFCASSGTGGTGELFFGEGSRLTVL.

The rearrangement joins TRBV9 to TRBJ2-7; 10 nucleotides agree with TRBD2. Germline V lookup: CDR1 SGDLS, CDR2 YYNGEE. J gave up 7 bases and V 4 bases, and 8 bases lay outside the gene matches. This CDR3 is 14 amino acids long. The CDR3 sequence is CASSNGLAVGEQYF. For the CDR3, the DNA is TGTGCCAGCAGCAACGGACTAGCGGTTGGGGAGCAGTACTTC.

The V gene is TRBV10-1, the J gene TRBJ2-7; 7 bases agree with TRBD1. CDR1 and CDR2 (germline): WNHNN, SYGVQD (reference sequence). V lost 2 bases, J lost 5 bases, and 6 bases stayed unmatched. The CDR3 has 14 residues. Written as DNA, the CDR3 is TGCGCCAGCAGTGAGAGGGGCAGGGGGAACGAGCAGTACTTC. It translates to CASSERGRGNEQYF.

V usage is TRBV27 and J usage is TRBJ2-7, with 8 bases that match TRBD2. The ends lost 3 bases at V and 12 bases at J; junction bases unmatched: 10. Germline CDR1 is MNHEY and CDR2 is SMNVEV (reference sequence). The CDR3 has 13 residues. In DNA, the CDR3 is TGTGCCAGCAGTTTGGGACTAGAACTTCCCCGGTACTTC. This encodes CASSLGLELPRYF.

V and J are TRBV20-1 and TRBJ2-5; possible D gene TRBD1, 5 bases. The CDR3 loop spans 11 amino acids. In germline, CDR1 is DFQATT, CDR2 SNEGSKA (reference sequence). V was trimmed by 7 bases and J by 5 bases, leaving 11 bases between them. The CDR3 region has the DNA TGCAGTGTAGGGGTTGGGGAGACCCAGTACTTC. Encoded protein: CSVGVGETQYF.

The genes are TRBV19 and TRBJ2-5, with a weak D call TRBD2 (5 bases). The V gene's germline CDR1 is LNHDA and CDR2 SQIVND (reference sequence). The ends were cut back, 0 bases at V and 2 bases at J, with 10 bases in the middle. The CDR3 runs 15 residues. The CDR3 nucleotides read TGTGCCAGTAGTATAGATGGTAGCGTACAAGAGACCCAGTACTTC. It encodes CASSIDGSVQETQYF.

The rearrangement joins TRBV18 to TRBJ2-5, with D maybe TRBD1 (6 bases). Trimming took 9 bases from V and 3 from J, leaving 20 bases between them. From germline, CDR1 is KGHSH and CDR2 LQKENI. This CDR3 spans 15 amino acids. CDR3: CASGETGTLEETQYF. The CDR3 bases are TGTGCCAGTGGAGAAACCGGGACATTGGAAGAGACCCAGTACTTC.

The rearrangement uses TRBV5-1 and TRBJ1-1; 7 bases fit TRBD1. J gave up 2 bases and V 3 bases, and 13 bases lay outside the gene matches. The CDR3 sequence is 17 residues long. Germline loops: CDR1 SGHRS, CDR2 YFSETQ. This CDR3 is CASSWGAGGIENTEAFF. The CDR3 DNA is TGCGCCAGCAGCTGGGGTGCAGGGGGGATAGAAAACACTGAAGCTTTCTTT.

The V gene is TRBV6-5, the J gene TRBJ2-2, with 11 bases identical to TRBD2. The CDR3 consists of 15 residues. With V trimmed by 6 bases and J by 10 bases, 10 bases remained unmatched. The germline V gene has CDR1 MNHEY and CDR2 SVGAGI. CDR3 DNA sequence: TGTGCCAGCAGGGTGACTAGCGGGAATTTCGAGGAGCTGTTTTTT. Amino acid sequence: CASRVTSGNFEELFF.

This sequence joins TRBV5-1 and TRBJ1-1, with TRBD1 matching over 10 bases. Trimming cost V 4 bases and J 4 bases; bases outside gene matches: 7. Germline V gene lookup returns CDR1 SGHRS and CDR2 YFSETQ. The CDR3 sequence is 15 residues long. The CDR3 reads CASSGGQGVITEAFF. The CDR3 nucleotides are TGCGCCAGCAGCGGTGGACAGGGGGTCATCACTGAAGCTTTCTTT.

The chain joins TRBV9 to TRBJ2-7; 7 bases map to TRBD2. The CDR3 sequence is 14 residues long. Germline CDR1 reads SGDLS; CDR2 reads YYNGEE. The ends lost 4 bases at V and 0 bases at J; junction bases unmatched: 4. The CDR3 bases are TGTGCCAGCAGCAAAGCGGGGAGCTCCTACGAGCAGTACTTC. Its translation is CASSKAGSSYEQYF.

V and J are TRBV6-5 and TRBJ2-7, with D possibly being TRBD1 (6 bases). The germline V and J ends were trimmed by 6 bases and 2 bases, with 17 bases remaining between them. The CDR3 length is 15 residues. The germline V gene has CDR1 MNHEY and CDR2 SVGAGI. The CDR3 sequence is CASSRLSGEPYEQYF. The CDR3 DNA is TGTGCCAGCAGCCGGTTATCAGGGGAACCCTACGAGCAGTACTTC.

This rearrangement joins TRBV30 to TRBJ2-7, with unresolved D. V was trimmed by 0 bases and J by 6 bases, leaving 12 bases between them. The CDR3 runs to 13 residues. Germline V gives CDR1 GTSNPN, CDR2 SVGIG (reference sequence). The chain's CDR3 is CAWSVSRSVEQYF. The DNA of the CDR3 is TGTGCCTGGAGTGTATCTCGGAGTGTCGAGCAGTACTTC. Looking up the rest from reference TRBV30 and TRBJ2-7 gives the full variable domain: SQTIHQWPATLVQPVGSPLSLECTVEGTSNPNLYWYRQAAGRGLQLLFYSVGIGQISSEVPQNLSASRPQDRQFILSSKKLLLSDSGFYLCAWSVSRSVEQYFGPGTRLTVT.

Of note for this clone: The same CDR3 can be traced to other DNA sequences in this sample. This chain joins TRBV29-1 and TRBJ2-7; D might be TRBD1 (5 bases). The CDR3 has 12 residues. CDR1 is SQVTM and CDR2 is ANQGSEA in the germline V gene. V lost 3 bases and J 3 bases, leaving 9 bases between the germline ends. The CDR3 bases are TGCAGCGTTGAGGGAAGGGGCTACGAGCAGTACTTC. It encodes CSVEGRGYEQYF.

The gene calls are TRBV7-2 and TRBJ2-7; tentative D call: TRBD1 (6 bases). Germline CDR1 reads SGHTA; CDR2 reads FQGNSA. The CDR3 is made up of 15 amino acids. Trimming left V 0 bases short and J 0 bases short, with 9 bases between. CDR3 sequence (DNA): TGTGCCAGCAGCTTAGCGGGGGACAACTCCTACGAGCAGTACTTC. Translated: CASSLAGDNSYEQYF. The whole variable domain, filled in from reference TRBV7-2 and TRBJ2-7, reads GAGVSQSPSNKVTEKGKDVELRCDPISGHTALYWYRQSLGQGLEFLIYFQGNSAPDKSGLPSDRFSAERTGGSVSTLTIQRTQQEDSAVYLCASSLAGDNSYEQYFGPGTRLTVT.

The chain carries TRBV27 and TRBJ2-3, with TRBD2 as a possible D gene (6 bases). With 9 bases removed from V and 2 bases from J, the gap between germline ends came to 18 bases. This CDR3 spans 15 amino acids. Germline CDR1 is MNHEY and CDR2 is SMNVEV (reference sequence). Written as DNA, the CDR3 is TGTGCCAGTTGGGCGAGTCTAGCGCCCACAGATACGCAGTATTTT. As protein: CASWASLAPTDTQYF.